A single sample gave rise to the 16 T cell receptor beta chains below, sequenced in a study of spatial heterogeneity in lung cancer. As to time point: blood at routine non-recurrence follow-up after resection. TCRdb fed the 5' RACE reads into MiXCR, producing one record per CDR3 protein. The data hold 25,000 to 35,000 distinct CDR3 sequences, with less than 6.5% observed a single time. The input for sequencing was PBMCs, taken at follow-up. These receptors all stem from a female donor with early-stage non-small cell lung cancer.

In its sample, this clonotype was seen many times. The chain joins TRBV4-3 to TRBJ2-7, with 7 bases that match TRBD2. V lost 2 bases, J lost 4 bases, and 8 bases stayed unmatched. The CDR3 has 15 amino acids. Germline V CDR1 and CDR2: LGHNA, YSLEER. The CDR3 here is CASSQLERGGYEQYF. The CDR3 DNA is TGCGCCAGCAGCCAATTAGAGCGGGGAGGGTACGAGCAGTACTTC.

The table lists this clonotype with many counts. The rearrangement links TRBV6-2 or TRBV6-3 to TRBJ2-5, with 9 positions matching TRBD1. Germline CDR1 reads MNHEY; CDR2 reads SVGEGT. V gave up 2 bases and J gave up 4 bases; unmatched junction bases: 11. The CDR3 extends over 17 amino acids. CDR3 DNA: TGTGCCAGCAGTTACCACACGCCGGGACAGGGAAGAGAGACCCAGTACTTC. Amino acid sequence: CASSYHTPGQGRETQYF.

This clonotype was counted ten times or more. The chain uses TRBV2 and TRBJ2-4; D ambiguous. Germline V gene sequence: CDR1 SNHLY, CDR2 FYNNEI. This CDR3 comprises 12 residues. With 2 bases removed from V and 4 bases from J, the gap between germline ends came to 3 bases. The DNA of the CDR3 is TGTGCCAGCAGTGAATCTAAAAACATTCAGTACTTC. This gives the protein CASSESKNIQYF.

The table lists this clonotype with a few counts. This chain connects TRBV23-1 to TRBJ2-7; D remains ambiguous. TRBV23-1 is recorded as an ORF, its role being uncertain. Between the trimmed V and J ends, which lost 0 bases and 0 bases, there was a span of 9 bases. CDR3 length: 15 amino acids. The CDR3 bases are TGCGCCAGCAGTCAATCCAGGATGAGCTCCTACGAGCAGTACTTC. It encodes CASSQSRMSSYEQYF.

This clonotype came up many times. DNA of the CDR3: TGTGCCAGCAGACGGACTAGCGGGAGGGAATACGAGCAGTACTTC. Translating gives CASRRTSGREYEQYF. V and J are TRBV27 and TRBJ2-7; 15 bases match TRBD2. The CDR3 runs to 15 residues. The germline V gene has CDR1 MNHEY and CDR2 SMNVEV (reference sequence). The J segment lost 4 bases and the V segment lost 6 bases, leaving 4 bases of the junction unmatched.

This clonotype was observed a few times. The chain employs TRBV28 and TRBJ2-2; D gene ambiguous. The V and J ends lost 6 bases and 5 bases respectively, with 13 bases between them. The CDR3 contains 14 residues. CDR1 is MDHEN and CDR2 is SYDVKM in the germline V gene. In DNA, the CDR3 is TGTGCCAGCAGCCCACCGTTTAGTACCGGGGAGCTGTTTTTT. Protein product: CASSPPFSTGELFF.

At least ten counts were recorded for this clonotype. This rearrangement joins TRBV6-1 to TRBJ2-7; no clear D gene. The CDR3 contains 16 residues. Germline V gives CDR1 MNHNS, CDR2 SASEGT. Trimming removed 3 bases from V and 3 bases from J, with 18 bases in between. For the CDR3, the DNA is TGTGCCAGCAGTGAGAGGATCCCGGGCGGAATCTACGAGCAGTACTTC. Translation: CASSERIPGGIYEQYF.

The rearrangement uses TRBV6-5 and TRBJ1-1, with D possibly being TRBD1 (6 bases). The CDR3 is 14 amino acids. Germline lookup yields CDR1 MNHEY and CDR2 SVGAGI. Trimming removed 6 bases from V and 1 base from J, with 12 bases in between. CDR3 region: CASRTGQKNTEAFF. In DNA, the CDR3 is TGTGCCAGCAGAACCGGACAGAAGAACACTGAAGCTTTCTTT.

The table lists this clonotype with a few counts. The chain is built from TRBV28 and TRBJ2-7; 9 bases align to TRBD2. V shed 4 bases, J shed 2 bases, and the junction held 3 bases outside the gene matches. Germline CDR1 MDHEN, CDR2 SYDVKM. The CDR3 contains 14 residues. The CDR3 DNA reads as TGTGCCAGCAGTTCGACTAGCGGTACCTACGAGCAGTACTTC. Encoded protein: CASSSTSGTYEQYF.

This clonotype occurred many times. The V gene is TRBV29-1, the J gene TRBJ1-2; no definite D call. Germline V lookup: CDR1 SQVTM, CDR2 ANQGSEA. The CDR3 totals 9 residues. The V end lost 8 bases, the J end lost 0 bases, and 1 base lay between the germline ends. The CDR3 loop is CSTNYGYTF. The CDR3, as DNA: TGCAGCACTAACTATGGCTACACCTTC.

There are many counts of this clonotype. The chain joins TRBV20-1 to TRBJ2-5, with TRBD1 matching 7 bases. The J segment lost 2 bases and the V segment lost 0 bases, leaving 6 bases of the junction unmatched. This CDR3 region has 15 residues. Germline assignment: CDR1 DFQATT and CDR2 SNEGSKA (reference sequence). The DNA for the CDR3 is TGCAGTGCTAGAGAACAGGGGACCTTTCAAGAGACCCAGTACTTC. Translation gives CSAREQGTFQETQYF.

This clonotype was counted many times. CDR3 in DNA: TGTGCCAGCAGCTACCCAGGGGGCGAGCAGTACTTC. This translates into CASSYPGGEQYF. The chain couples TRBV7-3 to TRBJ2-7; 7 nucleotides match TRBD1. There are 12 residues in the CDR3. V trimming: 4 bases; J trimming: 6 bases; junction bases outside the gene matches: 3. Germline lookup yields CDR1 SGHTA and CDR2 FQGTGA.

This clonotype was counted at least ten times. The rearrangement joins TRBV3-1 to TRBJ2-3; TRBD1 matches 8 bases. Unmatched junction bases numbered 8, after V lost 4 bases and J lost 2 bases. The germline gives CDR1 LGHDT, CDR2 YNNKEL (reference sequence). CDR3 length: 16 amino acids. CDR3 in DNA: TGTGCCAGCAGCCCTTTGACAGGGGCGATCACAGATACGCAGTATTTT. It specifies CASSPLTGAITDTQYF.

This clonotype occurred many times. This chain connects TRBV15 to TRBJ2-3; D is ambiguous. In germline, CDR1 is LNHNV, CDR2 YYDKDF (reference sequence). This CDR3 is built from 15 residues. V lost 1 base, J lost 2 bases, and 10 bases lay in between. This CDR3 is CATSRVASATDTQYF. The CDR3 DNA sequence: TGTGCCACCAGCAGAGTAGCATCAGCCACAGATACGCAGTATTTT.

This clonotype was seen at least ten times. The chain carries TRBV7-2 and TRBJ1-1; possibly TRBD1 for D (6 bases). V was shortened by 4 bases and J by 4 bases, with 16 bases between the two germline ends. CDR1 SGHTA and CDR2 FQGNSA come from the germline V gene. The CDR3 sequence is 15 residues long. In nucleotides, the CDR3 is TGTGCCAGCAGCTCGGGCAGGGGAGGGAGCACTGAAGCTTTCTTT. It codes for CASSSGRGGSTEAFF.

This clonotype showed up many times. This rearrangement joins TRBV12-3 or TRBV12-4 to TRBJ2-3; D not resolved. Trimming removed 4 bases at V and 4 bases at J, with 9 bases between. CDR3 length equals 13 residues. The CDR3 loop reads CASSYSLSDTQYF. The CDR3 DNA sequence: TGTGCCAGCAGTTATTCTCTTTCAGATACGCAGTATTTT.